A selection of T cell receptor beta chains follows, all from one sample in a study of blood T cell repertoires in COVID-19. Repertoires were generated with immunoSEQ multiplex PCR, while TCRdb's copy carries only in-frame clones and drops some. The repertoire holds roughly 170,000 clones, 82% seen once, with 15% to 20% in the top ten. The specimen sequenced was PBMCs or T cells enriched from blood (not recorded which). All receptors derive from a man aged 55 to 70 who had recovered from COVID-19. Both conserved end residues are part of each CDR3. Fields, in order: D gene, J gene, clone size, V gene, CDR3 protein, CDR3 DNA. A D gene is named only where the DNA matches it firmly. Only part of the rows carry a size: once, few, many, or a class if the clone is expanded.

.	TRBJ2-1	.	TRBV9	CASSAGLLPYNEQFF	TGTGCCAGCAGCGCCGGACTCCTTCCTTACAATGAGCAGTTCTTC
TRBD1	TRBJ2-2	.	TRBV29-1	CSVKGQGDTGELFF	TGCAGCGTTAAGGGACAGGGGGACACCGGGGAGCTGTTTTTT
.	TRBJ1-1	.	TRBV27	CASSFPGLNTEAFF	TGTGCCAGCAGTTTTCCAGGGTTGAACACTGAAGCTTTCTTT
.	TRBJ2-1	.	TRBV7-9	CASSGYRSSYNEQFF	TGTGCCAGCAGCGGCTACAGGAGCTCCTACAATGAGCAGTTCTTC
.	TRBJ1-6	.	TRBV5-5	CATTTGIVSPLHF	TGTGCCACCACAACAGGGATTGTTTCACCCCTCCACTTT
TRBD1	TRBJ2-5	.	TRBV14	CASSHRDRGLETQYF	TGTGCCAGCAGCCACCGGGACAGGGGGTTGGAGACCCAGTACTTC
.	TRBJ1-2	.	TRBV29-1	CSVEMGAYGYTF	TGCAGCGTTGAGATGGGGGCGTATGGCTACACCTTC
TRBD2	TRBJ2-1	.	TRBV29-1	CSFDRLAGANEQFF	TGCAGCTTCGATAGGCTAGCGGGAGCTAATGAGCAGTTCTTC
TRBD1	TRBJ2-5	.	TRBV19	CASSPGQVRARETQYF	TGTGCCAGTAGCCCCGGACAGGTCCGGGCTAGAGAGACCCAGTACTTC
TRBD1	TRBJ2-5	.	TRBV6-8	CASNKRQGPETQYF	TGTGCCAGCAACAAGAGACAGGGGCCCGAGACCCAGTACTTC
TRBD1	TRBJ2-2	.	TRBV29-1	CSVGQGFDTGELFF	TGCAGCGTCGGACAGGGGTTTGACACCGGGGAGCTGTTTTTT
.	TRBJ2-2	once	TRBV7-3	CASSSTTQPTTGELFF	TGTGCCAGCAGCTCCACAACACAGCCGACGACCGGGGAGCTGTTTTTT
.	TRBJ2-1	.	TRBV4-2	CASSQESGVFWDEQFF	TGTGCCAGCAGCCAAGAGTCAGGGGTTTTTTGGGATGAGCAGTTCTTC
TRBD2	TRBJ2-5	.	TRBV9	CASSVLSGGGETQYF	TGTGCCAGCAGCGTACTTAGCGGGGGCGGAGAGACCCAGTACTTC
TRBD1	TRBJ1-3	.	TRBV2	CASSPGTGTGNTIYF	TGTGCCAGCAGTCCCGGGACAGGGACTGGAAACACCATATATTTT
.	TRBJ1-1	few	TRBV10-3	CAISESSAGLNTEAFF	TGTGCCATCAGTGAGTCGTCGGCAGGGTTGAACACTGAAGCTTTCTTT
.	TRBJ2-3	once	TRBV7-2	CASKEGHSTDTQYF	TGTGCCAGCAAGGAGGGCCATAGCACAGATACGCAGTATTTT
.	TRBJ1-4	.	TRBV28	CAIRTGGGKLFF	TGTGCCATCCGGACCGGGGGGGGAAAACTGTTTTTT
TRBD1	TRBJ1-1	.	TRBV29-1	CSGNLGQGTEAFF	TGCAGCGGGAACCTGGGACAGGGCACTGAAGCTTTCTTT
TRBD2	TRBJ2-3	.	TRBV7-9	CASSLIVGLAGDTQYF	TGTGCCAGCAGCTTAATTGTAGGGCTAGCGGGTGATACGCAGTATTTT
TRBD2	TRBJ2-7	.	TRBV29-1	CSVVAGDPYEQYF	TGCAGCGTTGTAGCGGGAGATCCCTACGAGCAGTACTTC
.	TRBJ1-5	.	TRBV28	CASKWEGSHQPQHF	TGTGCCAGCAAATGGGAGGGATCGCATCAGCCCCAGCATTTT